This TCR beta chain was sequenced during a study of blood T cell repertoires in COVID-19. Background on the study: Specimens from acute and convalescent COVID-19 originated in the United States, Italy and Spain. The cDNA or gDNA used as material had been derived from T cells, B-cell-depleted T cells, or PBMCs.

Profiling relied on immunoSEQ multiplex PCR, and the TCRdb table lists in-frame clones only, not all of them. Altogether a few hundred thousand clones are present, nearly 90% being singletons, with the ten largest covering 3.5% to 5%. In terms of age and location, participants ranged from roughly 18 to 89 years and lived in approximately 24 US areas. Cohort assignment relied on participant-reported clinical history. V lost 7 bases to trimming and J lost 4 bases; unmatched junction nucleotides: 7. Germline CDR1 is SQVTM and CDR2 is ANQGSEA. CDR3 length: 15 amino acids. The receptor's source is a woman under 30 with acute COVID-19. The V gene is TRBV29-1, the J gene TRBJ2-3, with 14 bases lining up with TRBD2. The sequenced material came from PBMCs or T cells enriched from blood (not recorded which). The CDR3 bases are TGCAGCGCCAGGGGACTAGCGGGAGCGGCAGATACGCAGTATTTT. Translation: CSARGLAGAADTQYF.